This TCR beta chain is from a study of cytomegalovirus exposure and HLA in healthy donors. The PCR ran on 60 Vbeta and 13 Jbeta primers. Clones were read by immunoSEQ multiplex PCR, and TCRdb kept only the in-frame ones, dropping some. The sample yields 85,000 to 100,000 clones, roughly 69% seen once. Regarding the study as a whole: Presence/absence analyses treated sequencing depth as roughly uniform across donors. Confirmation was obtained in vitro that a few CMV-associated chains are specific for CMV antigens.

On this clone itself: Its specificity is not known.

Trimming shortened V by 7 bases and J by 0 bases, and 12 bases separated the two germline ends. CDR1 and CDR2 from the germline V gene are KGHSH and LQKENI. CDR3 length: 14 residues. This TCR was sampled from a man in his fifties in good health and CMV-seronegative. The chain joins TRBV18 to TRBJ1-2; D remains ambiguous. Sample: PBMCs. The CDR3 region is CASYSARSNYGYTF. The DNA of the CDR3 is TGTGCCAGCTATTCGGCGCGGTCTAACTATGGCTACACCTTC.